The clone carrying this TCR beta chain was observed at least ten times. Its specificity is unknown. The data were taken from a study of CD8+CD57+ T cells in acquired aplastic anemia. General study points: The number of CD8+ CDR3 sequences shared by patients and controls was 25 to 35. Significance was not reached for CD8+ Simpson's diversity between patients and controls.

With V trimmed by 2 bases and J by 5 bases, 2 bases remained unmatched. The CDR3 spans 13 residues. Germline CDR1 SNHLY, CDR2 FYNNEI. Flow cytometry had shown expanded CD8+CD57+ cells in the patients chosen for sequencing. All patients were therapy-naive when blood was sampled. For CDR3 and TCR beta VDJ profiling, genomic DNA was the template used. TCRdb reprocessed the reads via MiXCR and lists one record per CDR3 protein. This sample has 250,000 to 300,000 distinct CDR3 sequences, with under 65% found just once. The sequencing sample was made of sorted CD4+, CD8+, or CD8+CD57+ T cells (not recorded which) from PBMCs. The chain recombines TRBV2 with TRBJ1-2; 7 positions agree with TRBD1. The origin of this receptor is a human donor with aplastic anemia. In nucleotides, the CDR3 is TGTGCCAGCAGTGAACAGGGGGTTTATGGCTACACCTTC. This sequence encodes CASSEQGVYGYTF.